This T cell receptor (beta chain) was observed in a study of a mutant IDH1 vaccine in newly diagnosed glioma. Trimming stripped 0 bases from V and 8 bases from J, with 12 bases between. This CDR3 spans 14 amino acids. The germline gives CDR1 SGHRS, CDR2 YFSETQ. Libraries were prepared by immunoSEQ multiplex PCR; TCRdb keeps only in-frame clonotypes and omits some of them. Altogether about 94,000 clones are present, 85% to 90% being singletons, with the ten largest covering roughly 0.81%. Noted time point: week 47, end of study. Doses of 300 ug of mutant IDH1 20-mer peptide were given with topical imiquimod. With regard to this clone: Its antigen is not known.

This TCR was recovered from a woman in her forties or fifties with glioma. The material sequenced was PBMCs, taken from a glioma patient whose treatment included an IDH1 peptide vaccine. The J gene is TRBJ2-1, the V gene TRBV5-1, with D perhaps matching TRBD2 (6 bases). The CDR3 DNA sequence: TGCGCCAGCAGCTTGGGCGGGATGAGCGATGAGCAGTTCTTC. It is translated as CASSLGGMSDEQFF.